This paragraph covers one T cell receptor (beta chain) sequence. This sample is part of a study of shared T cell receptors in the human thymus. Measured with immunoSEQ multiplex PCR; TCRdb has only the in-frame clones, and not every one. The top ten clones hold over 0.008% of a sample with hundreds of thousands of clones, 70% to 90% of them seen once. Another study also made use of these data, one on human thymus T cells.

The sample taken for sequencing was thymocytes. The sequence was collected from a boy younger than two with a congenital heart defect.

Here the CDR3 DNA reads TGCGCCAGCAGCTTGGTAACGGGAGTATCGACAGATACGCAGTATTTT. It specifies CASSLVTGVSTDTQYF. J is TRBJ2-3 and V is TRBV5-1, with D possibly being TRBD2 (6 bases). The V gene lost 0 bases and the J gene lost 3 bases, with 14 bases spanning the gap. Germline loops: CDR1 SGHRS, CDR2 YFSETQ. The CDR3 contains 16 residues. Based on the CDR3 plus reference TRBV5-1 and TRBJ2-3, the full variable domain is KAGVTQTPRYLIKTRGQQVTLSCSPISGHRSVSWYQQTPGQGLQFLFEYFSETQRNKGNFPGRFSGRQFSNSRSEMNVSTLELGDSALYLCASSLVTGVSTDTQYFGPGTRLTVL.